One and the same sample provided the 8 T cell receptor beta chains below, sequenced in a study of blood T cells in healthy people across ages. Primers used in a second PCR of about 6 to 12 cycles were a sample-barcoded 5' primer and a J-beta primer mix. TCRdb fed the 5' RACE reads into MiXCR, producing one record per CDR3 protein. The sample lists 1.5 million to 2 million distinct CDR3 sequences, 28% occurring once. Source material: blood. Every receptor here comes from a woman aged 30 to 39 in good health.

This clonotype was counted at least ten times. The chain has TRBV4-1 and TRBJ2-1; D is unresolved. CDR3 length: 13 amino acids. Trimming shortened V by 0 bases and J by 6 bases, and 6 bases separated the two germline ends. Germline V gives CDR1 MGHRA, CDR2 YSYEKL. The CDR3 sequence: CASSQDRANEQFF. The CDR3 region has the DNA TGCGCCAGCAGCCAAGATCGGGCCAATGAGCAGTTCTTC.

In this sample, this clonotype turned up a few times. The chain recombines TRBV5-1 with TRBJ2-7; 7 bases fit TRBD2. CDR3 length: 14 residues. The junction had 10 bases not matched to a gene; V was cut back by 4 bases and J by 6 bases. CDR1 and CDR2 from the germline V gene are SGHRS and YFSETQ. CDR3 sequence (DNA): TGCGCCAGCAGCCCGGGGCCGACTAGCTTCGAGCAGTACTTC. Protein product: CASSPGPTSFEQYF.

In DNA form, the CDR3 reads TGTGCCAGCAGTGACCCACCCCGCTACGGGCAGTACTTC. It is translated as CASSDPPRYGQYF. The V call is TRBV2, the J call TRBJ2-4; D is undetermined. V was cut by 3 bases and J by 13 bases, with 16 bases left in between. This CDR3 has 13 amino acids. CDR1 and CDR2 (germline): SNHLY, FYNNEI.

A few counts support this clonotype. The gene calls are TRBV6-5 and TRBJ2-5, with no clear D. The germline gives CDR1 MNHEY, CDR2 SVGAGI. Deletions cut 0 bases from V and 5 bases from J, with 10 bases between. The CDR3 totals 14 residues. CDR3 amino acids: CASSYSDVGETQYF. Here the CDR3 DNA reads TGTGCCAGCAGTTACTCGGATGTGGGGGAGACCCAGTACTTC.

The chain uses TRBV28 and TRBJ2-5; 7 bases agree with TRBD2. Losses at the gene ends were 6 bases for V and 4 bases for J; bases not matched to a gene: 11. This CDR3 is 15 amino acids long. Per germline, CDR1 MDHEN and CDR2 SYDVKM. The DNA for the CDR3 is TGTGCCAGCAGACCTACGTTAGGCGGGGGAGAGACCCAGTACTTC. Protein sequence: CASRPTLGGGETQYF. The variable domain in full, with the rest retrieved from reference TRBV28 and TRBJ2-5, is DVKVTQSSRYLVKRTGEKVFLECVQDMDHENMFWYRQDPGLGLRLIYFSYDVKMKEKGDIPEGYSVSREKKERFSLILESASTNQTSMYLCASRPTLGGGETQYFGPGTRLLVL.

This clonotype was observed many times. The genes are TRBV7-3 and TRBJ2-3, with D unclear. Trimming took off 5 bases at V and 5 bases at J, with 11 bases between the two ends. Looked up from germline, CDR1 is SGHTA and CDR2 is FQGTGA. The CDR3 has 13 residues. The CDR3 DNA reads as TGTGCCAGCAGCCTCACCTGGGGAGATACGCAGTATTTT. It is translated as CASSLTWGDTQYF.

This clonotype has a count of ten or more. The V gene is TRBV10-3, the J gene TRBJ1-2; TRBD1 might be the D (6 bases). The CDR3 is 12 amino acids. The V and J ends lost 11 bases and 3 bases respectively, with 13 bases between them. CDR1 is ENHRY, CDR2 SYGVKD, per germline. The CDR3 nucleotides are TGTGCCGTGGGGGCACAGGACTATGGCTACACCTTC. Translation: CAVGAQDYGYTF.

This clonotype was seen a handful of times. This chain connects TRBV25-1 to TRBJ2-5; TRBD2 agrees at 11 bases. Germline values: CDR1 MGHDK, CDR2 SYGVNS. The length of the CDR3 is 16 residues. Trimming cost V 2 bases and J 4 bases; bases outside gene matches: 6. In DNA, the CDR3 is TGTGCCAGCAGTGAACTAGCGGGAGGAATTCGAGAGACCCAGTACTTC. It specifies CASSELAGGIRETQYF.